This note documents a single T cell receptor (beta chain) sequence. Unmatched junction bases numbered 13, after V lost 4 bases and J lost 3 bases. The CDR3 runs to 18 residues. The germline gives CDR1 SGHNT, CDR2 YYREEE (reference sequence). These data belong to a study of blood T cell repertoires in COVID-19. The participants were between roughly 18 and 90 years old and came from some 23 US areas. Participants were placed into cohorts based on the clinical history they reported. Method: immunoSEQ multiplex PCR; TCRdb's copy keeps in-frame clones and lacks some. Of 200,000 to 250,000 clones listed, 70% to 90% are singletons.

The sequencing input was PBMCs or T cells enriched from blood (not recorded which). The J gene is TRBJ2-1, the V gene TRBV5-4, with 10 bases that match TRBD2. This sequence originates from a woman aged 45-65 years with acute COVID-19. This chain's CDR3 is CASSLPLVAGGNYNEQFF. The CDR3 DNA reads as TGTGCCAGCAGCCTACCTTTGGTAGCGGGAGGCAACTACAATGAGCAGTTCTTC.